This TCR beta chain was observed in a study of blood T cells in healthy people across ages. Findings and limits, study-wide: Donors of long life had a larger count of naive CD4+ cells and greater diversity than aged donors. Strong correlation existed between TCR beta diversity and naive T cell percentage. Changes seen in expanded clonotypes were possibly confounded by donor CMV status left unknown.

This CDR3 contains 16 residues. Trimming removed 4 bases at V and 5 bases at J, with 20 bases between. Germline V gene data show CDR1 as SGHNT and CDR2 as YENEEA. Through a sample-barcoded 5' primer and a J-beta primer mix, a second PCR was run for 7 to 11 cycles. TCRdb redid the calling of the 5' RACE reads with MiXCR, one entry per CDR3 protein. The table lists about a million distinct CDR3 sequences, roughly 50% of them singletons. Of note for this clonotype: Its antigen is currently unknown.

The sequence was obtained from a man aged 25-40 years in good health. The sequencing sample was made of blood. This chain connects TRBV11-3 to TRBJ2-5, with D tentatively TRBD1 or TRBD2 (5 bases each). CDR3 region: CASSYFPGPTRETQYF. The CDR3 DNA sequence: TGTGCCAGCAGCTATTTTCCGGGGCCCACCAGGGAGACCCAGTACTTC. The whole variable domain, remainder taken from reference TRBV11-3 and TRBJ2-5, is EAGVVQSPRYKIIEKKQPVAFWCNPISGHNTLYWYLQNLGQGPELLIRYENEEAVDDSQLPKDRFSAERLKGVDSTLKIQPAELGDSAVYLCASSYFPGPTRETQYFGPGTRLLVL.